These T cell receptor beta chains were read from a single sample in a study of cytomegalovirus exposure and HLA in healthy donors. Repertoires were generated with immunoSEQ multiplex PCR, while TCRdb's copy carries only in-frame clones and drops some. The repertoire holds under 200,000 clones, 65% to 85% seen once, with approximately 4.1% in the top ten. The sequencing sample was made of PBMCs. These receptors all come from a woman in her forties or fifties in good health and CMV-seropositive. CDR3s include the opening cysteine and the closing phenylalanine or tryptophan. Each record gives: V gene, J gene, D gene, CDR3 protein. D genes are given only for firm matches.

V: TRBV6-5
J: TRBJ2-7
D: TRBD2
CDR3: CASSTRRASGNEQYF

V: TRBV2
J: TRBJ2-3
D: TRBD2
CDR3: CASSEASGGPNTQYF

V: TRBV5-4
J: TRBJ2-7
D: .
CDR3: CASSQTEQEQYF

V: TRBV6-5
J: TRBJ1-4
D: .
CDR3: CASSSLERYPNEKLFF

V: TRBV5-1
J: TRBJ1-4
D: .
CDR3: CASSSDSELDEKLFF

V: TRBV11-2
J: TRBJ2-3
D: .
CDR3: CASTGGVGYLQDTQYF

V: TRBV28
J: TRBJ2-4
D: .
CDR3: CASSLWGPTGGKNIQYF

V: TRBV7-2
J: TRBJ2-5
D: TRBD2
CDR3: CASSSSGGTQETQYF

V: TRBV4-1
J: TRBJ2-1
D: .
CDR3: CASSHTSRSYNEQFF

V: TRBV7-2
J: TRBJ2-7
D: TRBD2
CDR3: CASSLVERDLSYEQYF

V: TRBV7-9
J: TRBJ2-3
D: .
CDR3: CASSPGYSTDTQYF

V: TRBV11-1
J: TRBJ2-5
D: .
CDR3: CASSLSGSPQETQYF

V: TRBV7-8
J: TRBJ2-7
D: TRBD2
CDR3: CASRARGLAGVWDEQYF

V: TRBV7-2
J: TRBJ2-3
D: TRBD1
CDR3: CASSLGQYPDTQYF

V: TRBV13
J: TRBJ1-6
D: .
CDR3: CASSQRVLNSPLHF

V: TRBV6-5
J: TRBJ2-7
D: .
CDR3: CASSYSRGQSHYEQYF

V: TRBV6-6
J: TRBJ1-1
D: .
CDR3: CASMLGGGTEAFF

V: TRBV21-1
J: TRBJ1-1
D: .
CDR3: CASSNGDDRGNTEAFF

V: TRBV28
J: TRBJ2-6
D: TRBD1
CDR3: CASRRLQGAAGANVLTF

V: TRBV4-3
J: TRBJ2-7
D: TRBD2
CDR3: CAGTTTYEQYF

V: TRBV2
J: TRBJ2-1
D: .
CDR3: CASSEGRQFF

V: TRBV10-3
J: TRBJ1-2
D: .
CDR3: CAISVVEGDGYTF

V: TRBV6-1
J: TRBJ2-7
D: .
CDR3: CASRAGFSYEQYF

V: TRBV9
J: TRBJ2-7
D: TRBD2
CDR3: CASSFGLAGTIYEQYF

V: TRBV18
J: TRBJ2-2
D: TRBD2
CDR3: CASSEGLANTGELFF

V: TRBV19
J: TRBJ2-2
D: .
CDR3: CASLTAGANTGELFF

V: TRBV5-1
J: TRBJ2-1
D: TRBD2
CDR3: CASTDSGDSYNEQFF

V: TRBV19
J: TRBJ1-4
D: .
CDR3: CASSIRDTKSGRKLFF

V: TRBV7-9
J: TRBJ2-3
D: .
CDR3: CASSYGSLDTQYF

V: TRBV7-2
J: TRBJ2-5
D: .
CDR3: CASSLQVQETQYF

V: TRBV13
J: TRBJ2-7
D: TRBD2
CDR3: CASSSTGLAGVEQYF

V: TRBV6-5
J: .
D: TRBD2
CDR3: CASRYTSGLSYEQYF

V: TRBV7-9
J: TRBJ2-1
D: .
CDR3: CASSRISGSSYNEQFF

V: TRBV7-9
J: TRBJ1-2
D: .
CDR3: CSSSRTENYGYTF

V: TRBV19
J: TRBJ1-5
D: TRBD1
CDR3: CATQTGAQGNQPQHF

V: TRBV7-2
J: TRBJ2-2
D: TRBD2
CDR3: CASSLVLAGFSGELFF

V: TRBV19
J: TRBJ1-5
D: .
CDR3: CASSIRQLYSNQPQHF